One T cell receptor (beta chain) is described in this entry. Its target is not known. This entry belongs to a study of T cell repertoires in cytomegalovirus infection. Turning to the study itself: CMV infection and matching HLA type were both indicated by public TCR beta signatures. General study points: Totalled public TCR beta family frequency picked out people who carried CMV plus the relevant HLA.

Germline V gene data show CDR1 as MDHEN and CDR2 as SYDVKM. There are 14 residues in the CDR3. With V trimmed by 5 bases and J by 4 bases, 7 bases remained unmatched. TCRdb recomputed calls from the reads with MiXCR, one row per CDR3 protein. The sample lists 310,000 or so distinct CDR3 sequences; 20% to 25% were seen once. The chain uses TRBV28 and TRBJ1-1; TRBD1 agrees at 7 bases. This sequence was found in a human donor in good health (CMV status not recorded). Some clones in this sample may be carry-over from other donors' samples. The sample in question was cultured PBMCs, obtained from culture after CMV antigen stimulation. Here the CDR3 reads CASSQGGVGTEAFF. CDR3 sequence (DNA): TGTGCCAGCAGTCAGGGGGGGGTTGGCACTGAAGCTTTCTTT.